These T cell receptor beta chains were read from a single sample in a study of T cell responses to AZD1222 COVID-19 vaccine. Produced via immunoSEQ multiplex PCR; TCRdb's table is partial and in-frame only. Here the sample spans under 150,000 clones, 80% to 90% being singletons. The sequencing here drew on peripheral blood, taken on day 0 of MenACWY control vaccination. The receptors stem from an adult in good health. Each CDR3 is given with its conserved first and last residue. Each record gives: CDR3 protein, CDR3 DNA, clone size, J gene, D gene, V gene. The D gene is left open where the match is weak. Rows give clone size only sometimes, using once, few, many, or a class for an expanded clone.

CDR3aa: CASSGGQLSSGNTIYF; CDR3nt: TGTGCCAGCAGCGGGGGACAGCTGAGCTCTGGAAACACCATATATTTT; abundance: -; j_gene: TRBJ1-3; d_gene: TRBD1; v_gene: TRBV9
CDR3aa: CASSPATGRIYYGYTF; CDR3nt: TGTGCCAGCTCACCAGCGACAGGGAGGATCTACTATGGCTACACCTTC; abundance: -; j_gene: TRBJ1-2; d_gene: TRBD1; v_gene: TRBV18
CDR3aa: CASSPQGTNGYTF; CDR3nt: TGTGCCAGCTCACCACAGGGGACAAATGGCTACACCTTC; abundance: -; j_gene: TRBJ1-2; d_gene: -; v_gene: TRBV18
CDR3aa: CASSAPRKNTGELFF; CDR3nt: TGTGCCAGCAGCGCCCCGAGGAAGAACACCGGGGAGCTGTTTTTT; abundance: once; j_gene: TRBJ2-2; d_gene: -; v_gene: TRBV9
CDR3aa: CAAGGGFSYEQYF; CDR3nt: TGTGCCGCCGGAGGGGGGTTCTCCTACGAGCAGTACTTC; abundance: -; j_gene: TRBJ2-7; d_gene: -; v_gene: TRBV10-3
CDR3aa: CASSFSGVFYEQFF; CDR3nt: TGTGCCAGCAGCTTTTCGGGAGTATTCTATGAGCAGTTCTTC; abundance: -; j_gene: TRBJ2-1; d_gene: -; v_gene: TRBV5-6
CDR3aa: CAISDQIEQYF; CDR3nt: TGTGCCATCAGTGACCAGATCGAGCAGTACTTC; abundance: -; j_gene: TRBJ2-7; d_gene: -; v_gene: TRBV10-3
CDR3aa: CASSPDSNQPQHF; CDR3nt: TGTGCCAGCAGTCCCGATAGCAATCAGCCCCAGCATTTT; abundance: few; j_gene: TRBJ1-5; d_gene: -; v_gene: TRBV6-4
CDR3aa: CASSPAGGNQPQHF; CDR3nt: TGTGCCAGCTCACCGGCGGGTGGCAATCAGCCCCAGCATTTT; abundance: -; j_gene: TRBJ1-5; d_gene: -; v_gene: TRBV18
CDR3aa: CASSSSHWGLERNSNQPQHF; CDR3nt: TGTGCCAGCAGTTCCTCCCATTGGGGCCTCGAGAGAAATAGCAATCAGCCCCAGCATTTT; abundance: -; j_gene: TRBJ1-5; d_gene: -; v_gene: TRBV27
CDR3aa: CASSLRLGGGSPLHF; CDR3nt: TGTGCCAGCAGCTTACGTTTGGGGGGAGGATCACCCCTCCACTTT; abundance: -; j_gene: TRBJ1-6; d_gene: -; v_gene: TRBV5-6
CDR3aa: CASKSRGGPEAFF; CDR3nt: TGTGCCAGCAAAAGTCGCGGGGGACCTGAAGCTTTCTTT; abundance: -; j_gene: TRBJ1-1; d_gene: -; v_gene: TRBV11-3
CDR3aa: CASTGLAGEGGYEQYF; CDR3nt: TGTGCCAGCACCGGACTAGCGGGAGAAGGCGGGTACGAGCAGTACTTC; abundance: -; j_gene: TRBJ2-7; d_gene: TRBD2; v_gene: TRBV5-8
CDR3aa: CASSKQGICYEQYF; CDR3nt: TGTGCCAGCAGCAAACAGGGAATTTGCTACGAGCAGTACTTC; abundance: -; j_gene: TRBJ2-7; d_gene: -; v_gene: TRBV11-3
CDR3aa: CASSQDLAGGTYNEQFF; CDR3nt: TGTGCCAGCAGCCAAGATCTAGCGGGGGGAACCTACAATGAGCAGTTCTTC; abundance: -; j_gene: TRBJ2-1; d_gene: TRBD2; v_gene: TRBV4-2
CDR3aa: CASSQDVGRVNEQFF; CDR3nt: TGTGCCAGCAGCCAAGATGTCGGGAGGGTCAATGAGCAGTTCTTC; abundance: -; j_gene: TRBJ2-1; d_gene: TRBD2; v_gene: TRBV4-2
CDR3aa: CASSLEAGTYEQYF; CDR3nt: TGCGCCAGCAGCTTGGAGGCCGGGACCTACGAGCAGTACTTC; abundance: -; j_gene: TRBJ2-7; d_gene: -; v_gene: TRBV5-1
CDR3aa: CASSSTTSGETQYF; CDR3nt: TGTGCCAGCAGCTCCACCACCTCAGGAGAGACCCAGTACTTC; abundance: once; j_gene: TRBJ2-5; d_gene: -; v_gene: TRBV7-9
CDR3aa: CASSEQGRPDNEQFF; CDR3nt: TGCGCCAGCAGTGAACAGGGGCGGCCCGACAATGAGCAGTTCTTC; abundance: -; j_gene: TRBJ2-1; d_gene: TRBD1; v_gene: TRBV10-1
CDR3aa: CASSRPGLASYEQYF; CDR3nt: TGTGCCAGCAGCCGTCCGGGACTAGCTTCTTACGAGCAGTACTTC; abundance: once; j_gene: TRBJ2-7; d_gene: TRBD2; v_gene: TRBV11-3
CDR3aa: CASSLRRGDSYNEQFF; CDR3nt: TGTGCCAGCAGCTTACGCAGGGGGGACTCCTACAATGAGCAGTTCTTC; abundance: -; j_gene: TRBJ2-1; d_gene: -; v_gene: TRBV7-3
CDR3aa: CATRGTNYGYTF; CDR3nt: TGTGCCACCAGGGGGACAAACTATGGCTACACCTTC; abundance: -; j_gene: TRBJ1-2; d_gene: -; v_gene: TRBV24-1
CDR3aa: CASNTQKYNEKLFF; CDR3nt: TGTGCCAGCAATACACAGAAGTATAATGAAAAACTGTTTTTT; abundance: -; j_gene: TRBJ1-4; d_gene: -; v_gene: TRBV6-5
CDR3aa: CASSYSRTSGSYEQYF; CDR3nt: TGTGCCAGCAGTTATTCGAGGACTAGCGGATCCTACGAGCAGTACTTC; abundance: -; j_gene: TRBJ2-7; d_gene: TRBD2; v_gene: TRBV6-2/TRBV6-3
CDR3aa: CASSKMTDNTQYF; CDR3nt: TGTGCCAGCAGCAAAATGACGGACAATACGCAGTATTTT; abundance: -; j_gene: TRBJ2-3; d_gene: -; v_gene: TRBV7-7
CDR3aa: CASSDGDRPYNEQFF; CDR3nt: TGTGCCAGCAGTGACGGGGACAGGCCTTACAATGAGCAGTTCTTC; abundance: -; j_gene: TRBJ2-1; d_gene: TRBD1; v_gene: TRBV6-4
CDR3aa: CASSVEVGNTEAFF; CDR3nt: TGTGCCAGCAGCGTAGAAGTAGGGAACACTGAAGCTTTCTTT; abundance: -; j_gene: TRBJ1-1; d_gene: -; v_gene: TRBV9
CDR3aa: CASSFGLAGVGGELFF; CDR3nt: TGTGCCAGCAGCTTCGGACTAGCGGGAGTAGGCGGGGAGCTGTTTTTT; abundance: -; j_gene: TRBJ2-2; d_gene: TRBD2; v_gene: TRBV7-9
CDR3aa: CASSPLAGVDEQFF; CDR3nt: TGTGCCAGCAGCCCGCTAGCGGGAGTGGATGAGCAGTTCTTC; abundance: -; j_gene: TRBJ2-1; d_gene: TRBD2; v_gene: TRBV7-3
CDR3aa: CAIRETTNTGELFF; CDR3nt: TGTGCCATCAGAGAGACAACGAACACCGGGGAGCTGTTTTTT; abundance: -; j_gene: TRBJ2-2; d_gene: -; v_gene: TRBV10-3
CDR3aa: CASSSIGRGYTF; CDR3nt: TGTGCCAGCAGCTCCATAGGTAGAGGCTACACCTTC; abundance: -; j_gene: TRBJ1-2; d_gene: -; v_gene: TRBV11-3
CDR3aa: CASSQGGQGTDTQYF; CDR3nt: TGTGCCAGCAGTCAGGGGGGGCAGGGTACAGATACGCAGTATTTT; abundance: -; j_gene: TRBJ2-3; d_gene: -; v_gene: TRBV5-4
CDR3aa: CASSQERGFYEQYF; CDR3nt: TGCGCCAGCAGCCAAGAAAGAGGGTTCTACGAGCAGTACTTC; abundance: -; j_gene: TRBJ2-7; d_gene: -; v_gene: TRBV4-1
CDR3aa: CASSQDIGLAGGNEQFF; CDR3nt: TGCGCCAGCAGCCAAGATATAGGGCTAGCGGGAGGGAATGAGCAGTTCTTC; abundance: -; j_gene: TRBJ2-1; d_gene: TRBD2; v_gene: TRBV4-3
CDR3aa: CASSYRGQSHTIYF; CDR3nt: TGTGCCAGTAGTTACAGGGGACAGTCTCACACCATATATTTT; abundance: -; j_gene: TRBJ1-3; d_gene: TRBD1; v_gene: TRBV19
CDR3aa: CASSEGGYGYTF; CDR3nt: TGTGCCAGCAGTGAGGGAGGCTATGGCTACACCTTC; abundance: once; j_gene: TRBJ1-2; d_gene: -; v_gene: TRBV6-1
CDR3aa: CASSYGGDRGSSPLHF; CDR3nt: TGTGCCAGCAGTTATGGAGGAGACAGGGGTTCTTCACCCCTCCACTTT; abundance: -; j_gene: TRBJ1-6; d_gene: TRBD1; v_gene: TRBV6-5
CDR3aa: CASSLGGSYEQYF; CDR3nt: TGTGCCAGCAGCTTAGGTGGGTCCTACGAGCAGTACTTC; abundance: few; j_gene: TRBJ2-7; d_gene: -; v_gene: TRBV11-2
CDR3aa: CAHIRSGNTIYF; CDR3nt: TGTGCCCACATAAGGTCTGGAAACACCATATATTTT; abundance: -; j_gene: TRBJ1-3; d_gene: -; v_gene: TRBV7-9
CDR3aa: CASSVSGVYEQYF; CDR3nt: TGTGCCAGCAGCGTCTCGGGAGTCTACGAGCAGTACTTC; abundance: once; j_gene: TRBJ2-7; d_gene: -; v_gene: TRBV9
CDR3aa: CASKGGAVDTQYF; CDR3nt: TGTGCCAGCAAAGGGGGAGCGGTAGATACGCAGTATTTT; abundance: -; j_gene: TRBJ2-3; d_gene: -; v_gene: TRBV12-3/TRBV12-4
CDR3aa: CASSPREGPYNEQFF; CDR3nt: TGCGCCAGCAGCCCACGGGAGGGCCCCTACAATGAGCAGTTCTTC; abundance: once; j_gene: TRBJ2-1; d_gene: TRBD2; v_gene: TRBV5-1
CDR3aa: CASSPLGTEAFF; CDR3nt: TGTGCCAGCAGCCCCCTCGGGACAGAAGCTTTCTTT; abundance: -; j_gene: TRBJ1-1; d_gene: -; v_gene: TRBV3-1/TRBV3-2
CDR3aa: CASSVARRGGSSYNEQFF; CDR3nt: TGTGCCAGCAGCGTAGCGCGACGGGGCGGGAGCTCCTACAATGAGCAGTTCTTC; abundance: -; j_gene: TRBJ2-1; d_gene: TRBD2; v_gene: TRBV7-9
CDR3aa: CASSTRALLYGYTF; CDR3nt: TGTGCCAGCAGCACCCGGGCGCTCCTCTATGGCTACACCTTC; abundance: -; j_gene: TRBJ1-2; d_gene: -; v_gene: TRBV5-8
CDR3aa: CASSLNAGGGYTF; CDR3nt: TGTGCCAGCAGCTTAAACGCAGGGGGAGGCTACACCTTC; abundance: -; j_gene: TRBJ1-2; d_gene: TRBD1; v_gene: TRBV7-3
CDR3aa: CASSEGFRRSSGNTIYF; CDR3nt: TGTGCCAGCAGTGAAGGGTTCCGGCGGTCCTCTGGAAACACCATATATTTT; abundance: -; j_gene: TRBJ1-3; d_gene: -; v_gene: TRBV25-1
CDR3aa: CASSYPGTGEAFF; CDR3nt: TGTGCCAGCAGTTACCCGGGGACAGGTGAAGCTTTCTTT; abundance: -; j_gene: TRBJ1-1; d_gene: TRBD1; v_gene: TRBV6-5
CDR3aa: CASSPGQSYYGYTF; CDR3nt: TGTGCCAGCAGTCCCGGACAGTCTTACTATGGCTACACCTTC; abundance: -; j_gene: TRBJ1-2; d_gene: -; v_gene: TRBV6-5
CDR3aa: CASSQERLNRGKPLHF; CDR3nt: TGTGCCAGCAGCCAAGAACGTCTTAACAGAGGGAAACCCCTCCACTTT; abundance: -; j_gene: TRBJ1-6; d_gene: -; v_gene: TRBV3-1/TRBV3-2
CDR3aa: CASASGTLGIPEQYF; CDR3nt: TGTGCCAGCGCATCAGGGACCTTGGGTATTCCCGAGCAGTACTTC; abundance: -; j_gene: TRBJ2-7; d_gene: -; v_gene: TRBV6-5